Given below is one TCR beta chain in context. V lost 6 bases to trimming and J lost 1 base, with 21 bases between them. This CDR3 has 17 amino acids. From germline, CDR1 is LNHDA and CDR2 SQIVND (reference sequence). The data were produced by immunoSEQ multiplex PCR, yet TCRdb's version contains in-frame clones alone and is incomplete. The data contain around 700,000 clones, around 72% of them singletons. The sample belongs to a study of shared clonotypes between healthy human individuals. Sequences were obtained from memory CD4+ T cells sorted from blood. Regarding subset: CD45RA-negative fraction. The TCR comes from a woman younger than 45 in good health. This chain links TRBV19 with TRBJ1-2; D may be TRBD1 (6 bases). The CDR3 here is CASRKKIGQYNNYGYTF. CDR3 coding DNA: TGTGCCAGTAGGAAAAAAATCGGACAGTATAATAACTATGGCTACACCTTC.